This T cell receptor beta chain was obtained from a study of blood T cell repertoires in COVID-19 (dated by TCRdb to about 2020). With respect to the entire study: Collaborator samples came from the United States, Italy and Spain and covered acute and convalescent phases of COVID-19. A de-identified subject ID, COVID-19 status, age in years and sex were almost always included in the sample metadata. The prospective study material was composed of cDNA or gDNA derived from T cells, B-cell-depleted T cells, or PBMCs. A freely available public database, intended as a resource for researchers studying the immune response to SARS-CoV-2, is where the repertoires were released. Samples were obtained from the ongoing ImmuneRACE study (first 160 participants) and from 1,254 subjects provided by 6 global collaborators. Deeply sampled blood TCRbeta repertoires from subjects exposed to, actively infected with, or recovered from COVID-19 were included in the dataset. HLA class I and class II types, where available, came from metadata supplied by the sample provider rather than from assay-based typing.

A note on this clone: Its antigen remains unidentified. Nothing much larger sits one base from this clone, and base qualities are not available.

Points the paper makes about the study in general: The quantity of clinical and demographic metadata differed by source and by participant and was supplied without curation.

TCRbeta CDR3 regions were amplified from genomic DNA by means of the immunoSEQ Assay, a bias-controlled multiplex PCR. In the paper's pipeline: The number of nucleated cells in each sample was estimated by amplification of reference gene primers within the assay. Sequence reads were collapsed and filtered to measure the absolute abundance of every unique TCRbeta CDR3 rearrangement. For each sample, productive Simpson clonality was calculated as the square root of Simpson's diversity index over productive rearrangements. TCRdb re-hosts the immuneACCESS table, in-frame sequences only. Its copies lack some clones; in the studies checked, an unresolved V gene accounts for under half of them, and the cause for the rest is not known. That table supplies the V and J calls and clone size; D and trimming were determined from the DNA. The sample table records 250,000 to 300,000 clones; approximately 87% of these occur just once. About 5% of the sample comes from the top ten.

A second Seattle source provided samples from volunteer blood donors who had recovered from COVID-19. Whole blood was collected in K2EDTA tubes by collaborating institutions according to the institutions' own protocols. Collaborator samples were shipped for TCRbeta analysis as frozen whole blood, isolated PBMCs, or DNA extracted from either sample type. Compared with germline, V lacks 4 bases and J lacks 4 bases; bases without a gene match: 9. The CDR3 contains 15 residues, cysteine and phenylalanine counted. Of the read, only the CDR3 DNA is kept; its 45 bases are in frame from base 1. Looking up the germline V gene (reference sequence) yields CDR1 LGHDT and CDR2 YNNKEL.

This receptor was taken from a man in his fifties or sixties who had recovered from COVID-19. The source material was peripheral blood. The rearranged segments are TRBV3-1 (or the pseudogene TRBV3-2) and TRBJ1-2; the central 7 bases match TRBD1. The nucleotides read TGTGCCAGCAGCCTCAGCGACAGGGCGGGCTATGGCTACACCTTC. Its amino acids are CASSLSDRAGYGYTF.